Described below is a single TCR beta chain sequence and its context. No cognate antigen has been identified for it. No base quality values were provided; no much bigger clone lies one nucleotide off. The entry originates in a study of monozygotic twins with cystic fibrosis (dated by TCRdb to about 2021). Study-level background: Barcoded libraries were prepared from 3 to 3.5 micrograms of fragmented DNA with approximately 15 PCR cycles. To assess genetic influence on V and J gene usage, the study compared TCR beta repertoires within and across 16 monozygotic twin pairs with cystic fibrosis. The cohort included ten female and six male twin pairs, mostly children and adolescents, aged 2.0 to 36.4 years with a median of 9.1 years. Twins were ranked among about 1,100 cohort participants for weight-for-height and FEVPerc (FEV1 disease centile) on the day of blood sampling. Data for three of the twin pairs had been reported previously in another context.

The CDR3 contains 13 residues, cysteine and phenylalanine counted. The entry retains the CDR3 DNA only, 39 bases that are in frame from base 1. V lost 11 bases and J lost 5 bases; the stretch between them is 13 bases long. CDR1 is given as MNHEY and CDR2 as SVGAGI, both from the germline V gene. General study outcomes and caveats: The greatest similarity to the co-twin was observed for V gene usage in 13 of 16 pairs and for J usage in 8 of 16 pairs, which suggested genetic constraints. Significantly higher nucleotide-identical clonotype sharing was observed within monozygotic CF twin pairs than between unrelated CF individuals (P = 0.000026, Mann-Whitney). The cohort was small, and no association was found between shared CDR3 numbers and age, concordance or disease severity. Simpson clonality was found to be generally low (median approximately 0.0086), suggesting a naive-dominated repertoire, although higher clonality was observed in the most severely affected patients.

TCR beta CDR3 regions were amplified by multiplex PCR with the immunoSEQ immune profiling system according to the manufacturer's instructions. An Illumina NextSeq system was used to carry out the sequencing. In the authors' own workflow: The immunoSEQ Analyzer platform handled processing of the sequence data, and clonality was calculated by taking the square root of Simpson's index of productive rearrangements. Similarity in V and J usage was quantified by Jensen-Shannon distance, and CDR3 generation probabilities were calculated with OLGA. Shared CDR3 sequences were searched against the immuneACCESS database (August 2020) and VDJdb (December 2020). As stored in TCRdb, this immuneACCESS dataset retains in-frame rearrangements with V and J assigned. A fraction of the clones does not appear; measured against another copy, unresolved V genes explain less than half of the discrepancy, and the remainder lacks a known reason. Clonal size and the V and J genes are those of that table, whereas D and trimming came from the DNA. The sample includes around 21,000 clones, with around nine tenths observed a single time. The top ten clonotypes cover under 1.5% of the sample.

The twin pairs came from the European Cystic Fibrosis Twin and Sibling Study Cohort, a cohort that recruited patients from 150 to 200 CF clinics across 14 European countries. Zygosity and CFTR genotype were confirmed in-house, and zygosity was tested by multiplex PCR of nine short tandem repeat loci. Peripheral blood was taken from each twin, and clinical parameters were recorded on the day of blood sampling. Genomic DNA was isolated from peripheral blood cells with phenol/chloroform and kept in TE buffer at 4 degrees C. The sequence was collected from a woman aged 30 to 39 with cystic fibrosis. The V gene is TRBV6-5 and the J gene is TRBJ1-6; the D gene is unclear. Sequenced material: blood. The CDR3 reads as follows: CAACLGNNSPLHF. At the DNA level, the sequence is TGTGCCGCATGTCTGGGGAATAATTCACCCCTCCACTTT.